This is a list of T cell receptor beta chains from one sample in a study of OX40 agonist ivuxolimab in advanced cancers. Generated by immunoSEQ multiplex PCR, the TCRdb table keeps only in-frame clones and is missing some. This sample yields about 54,000 clones, of which 70% to 90% are seen a single time; 1% to 1.5% belongs to the top ten. Sample: CD4+ or CD8+ T cells sorted from blood, taken in a trial of the OX40 agonist ivuxolimab. These receptors all stem from an adult with an advanced solid tumor such as melanoma, head and neck, liver or kidney cancer. The CDR3 runs from the conserved cysteine through the conserved F or W. The D gene is left open where the match is weak. Size is stated for part of the rows, as once, few or many counts, or as a class when the clone is expanded.

size: once; D: TRBD1; V: TRBV7-2; J: TRBJ1-1; length: 15; CDR3: CASSPRQGVNTEAFF; DNA: TGTGCCAGCAGCCCCCGACAGGGAGTGAACACTGAAGCTTTCTTT
size: few; D: TRBD1; V: TRBV25-1; J: TRBJ1-2; length: 14; CDR3: CASSEWEGADGYTF; DNA: TGTGCCAGCAGTGAATGGGAGGGGGCCGATGGCTACACCTTC
size: .; D: .; V: TRBV15; J: TRBJ2-5; length: 17; CDR3: CATSRDRTVVDQETQYF; DNA: TGTGCCACCAGCAGAGATCGGACAGTCGTTGACCAAGAGACCCAGTACTTC
size: .; D: TRBD2; V: TRBV7-3; J: TRBJ2-4; length: 16; CDR3: CASSLTVAGGPDIQYF; DNA: TGTGCCAGCAGCTTAACGGTGGCGGGAGGGCCTGACATTCAGTACTTC
size: .; D: TRBD2; V: TRBV28; J: TRBJ2-7; length: 14; CDR3: CASRSGTRRYEQYF; DNA: TGTGCCAGCAGGTCCGGGACTAGGAGATACGAGCAGTACTTC
size: .; D: .; V: TRBV19; J: TRBJ1-2; length: 14; CDR3: CASSIALRVSGYTF; DNA: TGTGCCAGTAGTATAGCCCTCCGGGTATCTGGCTACACCTTC
size: .; D: TRBD1; V: TRBV4-3; J: TRBJ2-6; length: 18; CDR3: CASSQSPSGGAGANVLTF; DNA: TGCGCCAGCAGCCAATCCCCATCAGGGGGCGCTGGGGCCAACGTCCTGACTTTC
size: once; D: TRBD1; V: TRBV10-3; J: TRBJ1-1; length: 15; CDR3: CAISKTGGMNTEAFF; DNA: TGTGCCATCAGCAAGACAGGGGGCATGAACACTGAAGCTTTCTTT
size: .; D: TRBD1; V: TRBV28; J: TRBJ1-1; length: 15; CDR3: CASSSPGQEDTEAFF; DNA: TGTGCCAGCAGTTCACCGGGACAGGAGGACACTGAAGCTTTCTTT
size: .; D: TRBD2; V: TRBV2; J: TRBJ2-1; length: 16; CDR3: CASRPIPSGSFNEQFF; DNA: TGTGCCAGCAGGCCTATCCCTAGCGGGAGTTTCAATGAGCAGTTCTTC
size: .; D: TRBD2; V: TRBV2; J: TRBJ2-1; length: 15; CDR3: CAGRGLADSYNEQFF; DNA: TGTGCCGGGCGGGGACTAGCGGACTCCTACAATGAGCAGTTCTTC
size: .; D: .; V: TRBV11-2; J: TRBJ1-5; length: 15; CDR3: CASSLGVGGEQPQHF; DNA: TGTGCCAGCAGCTTAGGGGTCGGGGGCGAGCAGCCCCAGCATTTT
size: .; D: .; V: TRBV28; J: TRBJ1-2; length: 14; CDR3: CASSLNSKNYGYTF; DNA: TGTGCCAGCAGTTTAAACAGTAAAAACTATGGCTACACCTTC
size: .; D: TRBD1; V: TRBV5-4; J: TRBJ2-1; length: 16; CDR3: CASSQDTGTGGLEQFF; DNA: TGCGCCAGCAGCCAAGATACCGGGACAGGGGGCCTTGAGCAGTTCTTC
size: .; D: .; V: TRBV6-5; J: TRBJ1-2; length: 14; CDR3: CASSYSWQGTGYTF; DNA: TGTGCCAGCAGTTACTCCTGGCAGGGCACGGGCTACACCTTC
size: .; D: .; V: TRBV11-1; J: TRBJ1-3; length: 18; CDR3: CASSKIVQGELTGNTIYF; DNA: TGTGCCAGCAGCAAAATTGTCCAGGGAGAACTCACTGGAAACACCATATATTTT
size: .; D: .; V: TRBV5-1; J: TRBJ2-3; length: 14; CDR3: CASSSGDNLDTQYF; DNA: TGCGCCAGCAGCTCAGGGGACAATCTCGATACGCAGTATTTT
size: few; D: .; V: TRBV2; J: TRBJ1-1; length: 13; CDR3: CASSTPIPPEAFF; DNA: TGTGCCAGCAGTACCCCTATCCCCCCTGAAGCTTTCTTT
size: .; D: TRBD1; V: TRBV28; J: TRBJ2-7; length: 16; CDR3: CASSFPRQGLNYEQYF; DNA: TGTGCCAGCAGTTTCCCTCGACAGGGTCTGAACTACGAGCAGTACTTC
size: .; D: .; V: TRBV9; J: TRBJ1-2; length: 18; CDR3: CASSLALRSGFGSGGYTF; DNA: TGTGCCAGCAGCCTTGCCTTAAGGTCGGGATTCGGTAGCGGTGGCTACACCTTC
size: .; D: .; V: TRBV19; J: TRBJ2-6; length: 16; CDR3: CASSEQGSPGANVLTF; DNA: TGTGCCAGTAGTGAGCAGGGTAGTCCCGGGGCCAACGTCCTGACTTTC
size: .; D: TRBD1; V: TRBV5-1; J: TRBJ2-7; length: 15; CDR3: CASSRGTGSSYEQYF; DNA: TGCGCCAGCAGTCGAGGGACAGGGAGCTCCTACGAGCAGTACTTC
size: once; D: TRBD2; V: TRBV13; J: TRBJ2-3; length: 17; CDR3: CASSLYFDSGSTDTQYF; DNA: TGTGCCAGCAGCTTATACTTCGATAGCGGGAGTACAGATACGCAGTATTTT
size: .; D: .; V: TRBV5-1; J: TRBJ2-5; length: 14; CDR3: CASSPRAQMETQYF; DNA: TGCGCCAGCAGCCCCCGGGCCCAGATGGAGACCCAGTACTTC
size: .; D: .; V: TRBV19; J: TRBJ2-2; length: 13; CDR3: CASSLLGEGELFF; DNA: TGTGCCAGTAGTCTACTGGGCGAGGGGGAGCTGTTTTTT
size: .; D: TRBD2; V: TRBV5-8; J: TRBJ2-1; length: 17; CDR3: CASSLGTSALSYNEQFF; DNA: TGTGCCAGCAGCTTAGGGACTAGCGCCCTCTCCTACAATGAGCAGTTCTTC
size: once; D: TRBD2; V: TRBV4-1; J: TRBJ2-1; length: 17; CDR3: CASSQTEREGAYNEQFF; DNA: TGCGCCAGCAGCCAAACGGAGCGGGAAGGAGCCTACAATGAGCAGTTCTTC
size: .; D: .; V: TRBV4-1; J: TRBJ1-5; length: 14; CDR3: CASSYIGRNQPQHF; DNA: TGCGCCAGCAGCTACATAGGCCGCAATCAGCCCCAGCATTTT
size: .; D: .; V: TRBV5-6; J: TRBJ2-4; length: 17; CDR3: CASSLAGGVPAKNIQYF; DNA: TGTGCCAGCAGCTTGGCCGGGGGCGTACCAGCCAAAAACATTCAGTACTTC
size: .; D: .; V: TRBV11-2; J: TRBJ2-7; length: 14; CDR3: CASSTDRTKDEQYF; DNA: TGTGCCAGCAGCACCGACAGGACTAAGGACGAGCAGTACTTC
size: once; D: .; V: TRBV25-1; J: TRBJ1-3; length: 13; CDR3: CASSSMTGNTIYF; DNA: TGTGCCAGCAGTTCCATGACTGGAAACACCATATATTTT
size: .; D: .; V: TRBV4-3; J: TRBJ2-7; length: 21; CDR3: CASSQGSGPDLLSGGGYEQYF; DNA: TGCGCCAGCAGCCAAGGATCGGGACCCGACCTATTGTCTGGGGGAGGCTACGAGCAGTACTTC
size: .; D: .; V: TRBV4-1; J: TRBJ1-5; length: 17; CDR3: CASSQGGARGSNQPQHF; DNA: TGCGCCAGCAGCCAAGGGGGCGCTCGGGGGAGCAATCAGCCCCAGCATTTT
size: .; D: .; V: TRBV6-5; J: TRBJ2-7; length: 12; CDR3: CASSEDQAPSCF; DNA: TGTGCCAGCAGTGAAGACCAGGCCCCGTCCTGCTTC
size: .; D: TRBD1; V: TRBV7-2; J: TRBJ1-5; length: 16; CDR3: CASSPSGQGISQPQHF; DNA: TGTGCCAGCAGCCCCTCGGGACAGGGAATTAGTCAGCCCCAGCATTTT
size: few; D: TRBD1; V: TRBV19; J: TRBJ1-5; length: 14; CDR3: CASRITGGNQPQHF; DNA: TGTGCCAGTAGGATAACAGGGGGGAATCAGCCCCAGCATTTT
size: .; D: .; V: TRBV19; J: TRBJ2-1; length: 14; CDR3: CATRGEGVYNEQFF; DNA: TGTGCCACACGGGGGGAGGGGGTCTACAATGAGCAGTTCTTC
size: .; D: TRBD1; V: TRBV5-1; J: TRBJ2-3; length: 16; CDR3: CASSLGGAGGTDTQYF; DNA: TGCGCCAGCAGCTTGGGGGGAGCAGGGGGCACGGATACGCAGTATTTT
size: .; D: TRBD1; V: TRBV6-4; J: TRBJ1-2; length: 14; CDR3: CASSEGTGGIGYTF; DNA: TGTGCCAGCAGTGAAGGGACAGGGGGTATTGGCTACACCTTC
size: once; D: .; V: TRBV28; J: TRBJ1-5; length: 16; CDR3: CASSLWDSFGNQPQHF; DNA: TGTGCCAGCAGTTTATGGGACAGCTTCGGCAATCAGCCCCAGCATTTT
size: once; D: .; V: TRBV9; J: TRBJ2-6; length: 15; CDR3: CASSVYSSGANVLTF; DNA: TGTGCCAGCAGCGTTTACAGCTCTGGGGCCAACGTCCTGACTTTC
size: .; D: TRBD1; V: TRBV25-1; J: TRBJ2-3; length: 14; CDR3: CASTRQGGTDTQYF; DNA: TGTGCCAGCACCCGACAGGGTGGTACAGATACGCAGTATTTT
size: .; D: .; V: TRBV5-6; J: TRBJ1-1; length: 14; CDR3: CASSLADLNTEAFF; DNA: TGTGCCAGCAGCTTGGCGGATCTAAACACTGAAGCTTTCTTT